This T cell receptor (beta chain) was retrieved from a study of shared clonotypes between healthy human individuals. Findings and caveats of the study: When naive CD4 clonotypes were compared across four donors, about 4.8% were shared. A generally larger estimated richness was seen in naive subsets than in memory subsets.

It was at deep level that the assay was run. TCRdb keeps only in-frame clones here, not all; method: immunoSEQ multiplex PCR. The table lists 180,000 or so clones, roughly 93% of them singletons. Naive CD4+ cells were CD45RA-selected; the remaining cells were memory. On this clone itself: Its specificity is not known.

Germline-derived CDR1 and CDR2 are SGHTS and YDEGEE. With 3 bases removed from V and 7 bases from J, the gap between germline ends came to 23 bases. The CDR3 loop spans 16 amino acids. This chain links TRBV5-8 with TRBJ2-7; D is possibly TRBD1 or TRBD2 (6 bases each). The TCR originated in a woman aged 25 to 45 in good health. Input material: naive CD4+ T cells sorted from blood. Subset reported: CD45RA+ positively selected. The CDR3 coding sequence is TGTGCCAGCAGCTCCAGGGTAGGGGGAGGAGGCGCTGAGCAGTACTTC. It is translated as CASSSRVGGGGAEQYF. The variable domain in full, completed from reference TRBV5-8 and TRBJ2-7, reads EAGVTQSPTHLIKTRGQQATLRCSPISGHTSVYWYQQALGLGLQFLLWYDEGEERNRGNFPPRFSGRQFPNYSSELNVNALELEDSALYLCASSSRVGGGGAEQYFGPGTRLTVT.